These 22 T cell receptor beta chains were sequenced from one sample in a study of radiation and T cells in renal cell carcinoma. Clones were read by immunoSEQ multiplex PCR, and TCRdb kept only the in-frame ones, dropping some. The sample has about 130,000 clones, roughly 80% seen once. Time point specified: baseline pretreatment blood. Indicated treatment: 15 Gy SBRT to primary tumor, nephrectomy 4 weeks later. Material: blood, obtained from a patient whose treatment included radiotherapy and nephrectomy. Receptors were obtained from an older woman with renal cell carcinoma.

J is TRBJ1-1 and V is TRBV21-1. TRBV21-1 is flagged as a pseudogene. This CDR3 region has 13 residues. DNA for the CDR3: TGTGCCAGCACCGGGATGGAGAACACTGAAGCTTTCTTT. This translates into CASTGMENTEAFF.

The chain links TRBV4-1 to TRBJ1-1; possibly TRBD1 for D (5 bases). The CDR3 is 15 amino acids. Germline CDR1 is MGHRA and CDR2 is YSYEKL. V shed 3 bases and J shed 3 bases, with 14 bases lying between them. The CDR3 DNA reads TGCGCCAGCAGCCAGGGGGAAGGGTTGTACACTGAAGCTTTCTTT. Translated: CASSQGEGLYTEAFF.

The rearrangement links TRBV2 to TRBJ1-4; 9 bases are shared with TRBD1. This CDR3 contains 17 residues. CDR1 is SNHLY and CDR2 is FYNNEI in the germline V gene. The junction had 15 bases not matched to a gene; V was cut back by 5 bases and J by 8 bases. The CDR3 bases are TGTGCCAGCAGTACCCCCGGGACAGGGATCGGGAAGGAAAAACTGTTTTTT. Its protein is CASSTPGTGIGKEKLFF.

The chain couples TRBV15 to TRBJ1-5; weak D call: TRBD1 (5 bases). The CDR3 runs 15 residues. Per the germline V gene, CDR1 is LNHNV and CDR2 is YYDKDF (reference sequence). V was pared by 2 bases and J by 6 bases, with 14 bases between. CDR3 protein: CATSRSGTVTQPQHF. CDR3 nucleotides: TGTGCCACCAGCAGATCCGGGACGGTCACTCAGCCCCAGCATTTT.

The V gene is TRBV10-1, the J gene TRBJ2-2; TRBD1 or TRBD2 may be the D gene (6 bases each). V shed 3 bases and J shed 0 bases, with 11 bases lying between them. CDR1 is WNHNN, CDR2 SYGVQD, per germline (reference sequence). The CDR3 covers 16 residues. The CDR3 spells CASSDVGGTNTGELFF. The CDR3 DNA sequence: TGCGCCAGCAGTGACGTGGGGGGCACGAACACCGGGGAGCTGTTTTTT.

The chain combines TRBV4-2 with TRBJ1-1; D unclear. The germline V and J ends were trimmed by 0 bases and 3 bases, with 17 bases remaining between them. Per germline, CDR1 LGHNA and CDR2 YNFKEQ. CDR3 length: 17 residues. The CDR3 loop is CASSQEKGRDSYTEAFF. For the CDR3, the DNA is TGTGCCAGCAGCCAAGAAAAAGGGAGGGATTCGTACACTGAAGCTTTCTTT.

CDR3 sequence (DNA): TGTGCCAGCAGTTTCGTAGGGGGCAGCTCGAAAGATACGCAGTATTTT. Its protein product is CASSFVGGSSKDTQYF. The chain is built from TRBV28 and TRBJ2-3; TRBD1 matches at 7 bases. From germline, CDR1 is MDHEN and CDR2 SYDVKM. After removal of 3 bases from V and 5 bases from J, the junction contained 11 bases not matched to a gene. There are 16 residues in the CDR3.

J is TRBJ2-3 and V is TRBV7-2, with 8 bases aligning to TRBD2. CDR3 size: 15 residues. The J segment lost 1 base and the V segment lost 2 bases, leaving 2 bases of the junction unmatched. The germline CDR1 and CDR2 sequences are SGHTA and FQGNSA. Written as DNA, the CDR3 is TGTGCCAGCAGCTTAAGGGGACTAGGCACAGATACGCAGTATTTT. This encodes CASSLRGLGTDTQYF.

The V gene is TRBV7-8, the J gene TRBJ2-3; possibly TRBD2 for D (7 bases). CDR3 size: 19 residues. V was cut by 5 bases and J by 2 bases, with 26 bases left in between. The germline V gene has CDR1 SGHVS and CDR2 FQNEAQ. CDR3 nucleotides: TGTGCCAGCAGCGAAACATCGCCCGCGGGGGCCCATACCACAGATACGCAGTATTTT. It encodes CASSETSPAGAHTTDTQYF. Combining the CDR3 with reference TRBV7-8 and TRBJ2-3 gives the whole variable domain GAGVSQSPRYKVAKRGQDVALRCDPISGHVSLFWYQQALGQGPEFLTYFQNEAQLDKSGLPSDRFFAERPEGSVSTLKIQRTQQEDSAVYLCASSETSPAGAHTTDTQYFGPGTRLTVL.

The chain recombines TRBV7-2 with TRBJ2-1, with 7 bases lining up with TRBD2. V dropped 2 bases and J dropped 4; count of bases not matched to a gene: 5. The CDR3 loop spans 15 amino acids. Germline CDR1 and CDR2: SGHTA and FQGNSA. CDR3 in amino acids: CASSLRGGPYNEQFF. CDR3 nucleotides: TGTGCCAGCAGCTTAAGGGGAGGGCCTTACAATGAGCAGTTCTTC.

This sequence joins TRBV19 and TRBJ2-3; 9 bases agree with TRBD2. The CDR3 is 17 residues long. From germline, CDR1 is LNHDA and CDR2 SQIVND (reference sequence). The trim removed 0 bases at V and 7 bases at J, leaving 11 bases unmatched. The CDR3 coding sequence is TGTGCCAGTAGTATAGATCTCGCGGGAGGGATGACGAATACGCAGTATTTT. Protein product: CASSIDLAGGMTNTQYF.

This chain uses TRBV28 with TRBJ1-1; D might be TRBD1 (6 bases). Trimming shortened V by 5 bases and J by 4 bases, and 17 bases separated the two germline ends. Germline V lookup: CDR1 MDHEN, CDR2 SYDVKM. This CDR3 contains 15 residues. CDR3 loop: CASSETGRGSTEAFF. The CDR3 DNA is TGTGCCAGCAGTGAGACAGGAAGGGGATCCACTGAAGCTTTCTTT.

CDR3 region: CASSLRRSSGNTIYF. CDR3 DNA: TGTGCCAGCAGTTTGAGACGGAGCTCTGGAAACACCATATATTTT. The chain employs TRBV28 and TRBJ1-3, with D unresolved. The CDR3 is 15 amino acids. Germline V gene lookup returns CDR1 MDHEN and CDR2 SYDVKM. V gave up 3 bases and J gave up 0 bases, with 9 bases separating them.

The rearrangement joins TRBV28 to TRBJ2-5; TRBD2 is a possible D gene (6 bases). The CDR3 has 15 residues. Germline V CDR1 and CDR2: MDHEN, SYDVKM. The ends were cut back, 5 bases at V and 3 bases at J, with 16 bases in the middle. This chain's CDR3 is CASSPDWASEETQYF. The CDR3 DNA reads TGTGCCAGCAGTCCGGATTGGGCTAGCGAAGAGACCCAGTACTTC.

In this sample, this clone turned up once. This chain uses TRBV28 with TRBJ1-1; D not resolved. The germline CDR1 and CDR2 sequences are MDHEN and SYDVKM. The CDR3 length is 14 residues. The germline V and J ends were trimmed by 8 bases and 1 base, with 14 bases remaining between them. The CDR3 sequence: CASPRPGGNTEAFF. CDR3 DNA: TGTGCCAGCCCCCGTCCGGGAGGGAACACTGAAGCTTTCTTT. Full variable domain (rest looked up from reference TRBV28 and TRBJ1-1): DVKVTQSSRYLVKRTGEKVFLECVQDMDHENMFWYRQDPGLGLRLIYFSYDVKMKEKGDIPEGYSVSREKKERFSLILESASTNQTSMYLCASPRPGGNTEAFFGQGTRLTVV.

The count of this clone is one. The sample has other DNA sequences that encode this CDR3 too. The chain combines TRBV6-6 with TRBJ1-6, with 9 bases aligning to TRBD1. Germline-derived CDR1 and CDR2 are MNHNY and SVGAGI (reference sequence). V lost 0 bases to trimming and J lost 7 bases; unmatched junction nucleotides: 1. The CDR3 extends over 15 amino acids. CDR3 region: CASSYSGQGNSPLHF. CDR3 bases: TGTGCCAGCAGTTACTCCGGACAGGGGAATTCACCCCTCCACTTT.

J is TRBJ2-6 and V is TRBV11-2; D is uncertain. Trimming took 1 base from V and 2 from J, leaving 6 bases between them. Germline loops: CDR1 SGHAT, CDR2 FQNNGV. The CDR3 has 15 residues. The CDR3 spells CASSLGGAGANVLTF. CDR3 DNA sequence: TGTGCCAGCAGCTTAGGTGGGGCTGGGGCCAACGTCCTGACTTTC.

The V and J genes are TRBV7-2 and TRBJ2-1; 9 bases map to TRBD1. The CDR3 has 14 residues. V lost 2 bases to trimming and J lost 8 bases; unmatched junction nucleotides: 4. CDR1 is SGHTA, CDR2 FQGNSA, per germline. The CDR3 DNA sequence: TGTGCCAGCAGCTTACGACAGGGGGGGCATGAGCAGTTCTTC. Translated: CASSLRQGGHEQFF.

V gene TRBV2 combines with J gene TRBJ1-1; D perhaps matches TRBD1 (6 bases). V shed 8 bases and J shed 0 bases, with 13 bases lying between them. Germline lookup yields CDR1 SNHLY and CDR2 FYNNEI. The CDR3 length is 14 residues. The CDR3 protein is CASFIGGVNTEAFF. CDR3 sequence (DNA): TGTGCCAGCTTCATAGGGGGGGTGAACACTGAAGCTTTCTTT.

This clone was seen just once. CDR3 coding DNA: TGTGCCAGCAGCCTATCACTAGATCCCACAGATACGCAGTATTTT. The encoded protein is CASSLSLDPTDTQYF. This sequence joins TRBV7-9 and TRBJ2-3; D is perhaps TRBD2 (5 bases). Per the germline V gene, CDR1 is SEHNR and CDR2 is FQNEAQ (reference sequence). Trimming took off 5 bases at V and 2 bases at J, with 14 bases between the two ends. This CDR3 contains 15 residues. Combining the CDR3 with reference TRBV7-9 and TRBJ2-3 gives the whole variable domain DTGVSQNPRHKITKRGQNVTFRCDPISEHNRLYWYRQTLGQGPEFLTYFQNEAQLEKSRLLSDRFSAERPKGSFSTLEIQRTEQGDSAMYLCASSLSLDPTDTQYFGPGTRLTVL.

This clone was counted once. V is TRBV6-6 and J is TRBJ2-7; 7 nucleotides match TRBD1. CDR3 size: 12 residues. Germline loops: CDR1 MNHNY, CDR2 SVGAGI (reference sequence). With V trimmed by 6 bases and J by 2 bases, 1 base remained unmatched. The CDR3 DNA reads TGTGCCAGCAGCAGGGGGACCTACGAGCAGTACTTC. Amino acids: CASSRGTYEQYF.

V gene TRBV19 combines with J gene TRBJ1-5; D possibly corresponds to TRBD1 (6 bases). The germline CDR1 and CDR2 sequences are LNHDA and SQIVND (reference sequence). V was shortened by 5 bases and J by 2 bases, with 16 bases between the two germline ends. The CDR3 has 16 amino acids. The CDR3 coding sequence is TGTGCCAGTAGTTCTTCCGGGAAGGGGGGCAATCAGCCCCAGCATTTT. Protein product: CASSSSGKGGNQPQHF.